This T cell receptor (beta chain) was sequenced during a study of radiotherapy plus CTLA-4 blockade in lung cancer. Study-level information: Overall, approximately 17% of patients showed an objective response, while roughly 28% attained disease control.

TCRdb's table, derived via immunoSEQ multiplex PCR, lists solely in-frame clones and lacks some. The table lists some 40,000 clones, roughly three quarters of them singletons. This CDR3 comprises 13 residues. Per the germline V gene, CDR1 is SGHRS and CDR2 is YFSETQ. Ipilimumab-mediated CTLA-4 blockade plus focal radiation was given to patients having chemo-refractory metastatic non-small-cell lung cancer. The source was peripheral blood, collected from a patient treated with radiotherapy plus ipilimumab. The clonotype was recovered from a human donor with non-small cell lung cancer whose response to radiotherapy plus ipilimumab could not be evaluated. This sequence joins TRBV5-1 and TRBJ2-5; D not certain. The DNA end favors TRBJ2-7, so the J call may be wrong. The CDR3 loop is CASSLADFYEQYF. DNA for the CDR3: TGCGCCAGCAGCTTGGCAGACTTTTACGAGCAGTACTTC.